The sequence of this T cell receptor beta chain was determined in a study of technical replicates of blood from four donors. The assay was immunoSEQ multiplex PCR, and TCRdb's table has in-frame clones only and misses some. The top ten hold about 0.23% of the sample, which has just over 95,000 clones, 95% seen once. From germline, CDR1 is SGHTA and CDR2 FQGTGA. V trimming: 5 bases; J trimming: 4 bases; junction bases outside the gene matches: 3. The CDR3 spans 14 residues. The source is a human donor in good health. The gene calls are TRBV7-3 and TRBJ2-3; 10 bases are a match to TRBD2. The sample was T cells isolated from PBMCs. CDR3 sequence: CASSPSGGSDTQYF. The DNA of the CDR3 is TGTGCCAGCAGCCCTAGCGGGGGTTCAGATACGCAGTATTTT.